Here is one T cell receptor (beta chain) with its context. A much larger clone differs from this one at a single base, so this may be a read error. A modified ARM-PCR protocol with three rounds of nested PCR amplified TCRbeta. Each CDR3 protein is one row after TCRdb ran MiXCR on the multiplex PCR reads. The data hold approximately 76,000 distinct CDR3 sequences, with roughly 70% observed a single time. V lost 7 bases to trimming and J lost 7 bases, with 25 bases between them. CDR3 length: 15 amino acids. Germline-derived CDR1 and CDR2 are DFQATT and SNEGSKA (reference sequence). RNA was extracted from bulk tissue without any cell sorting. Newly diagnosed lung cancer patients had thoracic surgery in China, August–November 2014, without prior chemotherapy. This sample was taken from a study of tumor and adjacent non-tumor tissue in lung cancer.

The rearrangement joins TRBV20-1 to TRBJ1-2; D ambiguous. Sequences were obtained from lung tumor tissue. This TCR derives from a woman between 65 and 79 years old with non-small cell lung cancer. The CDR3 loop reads CSVSGRENTARGYTF. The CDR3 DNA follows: TGCAGTGTTAGTGGGAGGGAGAATACTGCACGTGGCTACACCTTC.